This TCR beta chain is from a study of T cells in Graves' hyperthyroidism and ophthalmopathy. In the study overall: Blood from the periphery was taken at initial diagnosis, before any treatment. Notes on the study in general: The model anticipated ophthalmopathy a median about 7 months pre-onset.

The TCR beta CDR3 regions underwent amplification using RNA transcripts as the source. Using the HTBI primer set, a first-round RT-PCR was run on the TCR CDR3. TCRdb fed the multiplex PCR reads into MiXCR, producing one record per CDR3 protein. The sample consists of about 740,000 distinct CDR3 sequences, 14% of them appearing once. The definition of stable Graves' hyperthyroidism was no ophthalmopathy progression within 18 months. Exclusion criteria comprised uncontrolled infection, other autoimmune disease, pregnancy or lactation. This clonotype was found many times. As yet, its antigen is unknown. Sequencing used blood. The clonotype was recovered from a woman aged 18-35 years with Graves' hyperthyroidism.

The CDR3 loop reads CASSYDPGVGETQYF. The CDR3 region has the DNA TGTGCCAGCAGTTACGACCCGGGAGTGGGAGAGACCCAGTACTTC. This rearrangement joins TRBV6-5 to TRBJ2-5; D may be TRBD2 (6 bases). The length of the CDR3 is 15 residues. V was shortened by 2 bases and J by 4 bases, with 14 bases between the two germline ends. Germline V gene lookup returns CDR1 MNHEY and CDR2 SVGAGI.